The 10 T cell receptor beta chains presented below share a single source sample, sequenced in a study of Tregs in tolerant kidney transplant recipients. Assay: immunoSEQ multiplex PCR; the TCRdb copy retains only in-frame clones and omits some. The top ten hold around 0.34% of the sample, which has roughly 69,000 clones, 98% seen once. The sample consisted of Tregs from blood, taken before the transplant. The receptor source for this set is a human donor who received a combined kidney and bone marrow transplant.

The V gene is TRBV27, the J gene TRBJ1-2; weak D call: TRBD1 (5 bases). Germline V CDR1 and CDR2: MNHEY, SMNVEV (reference sequence). There are 16 residues in the CDR3. Deletions cut 0 bases from V and 4 bases from J, with 15 bases between. The chain's CDR3 is CASSLSIWVGGYGYTF. The CDR3 DNA follows: TGTGCCAGCAGTTTATCCATTTGGGTCGGGGGCTATGGCTACACCTTC.

The chain is built from TRBV5-1 and TRBJ2-5, with a weak D call TRBD1 (5 bases). The germline V gene encodes CDR1 SGHRS and CDR2 YFSETQ. CDR3 size: 14 residues. V gave up 0 bases and J gave up 1 base, with 7 bases separating them. The CDR3 coding sequence is TGCGCCAGCAGCTTGGGGCAGGGCCAAGAGACCCAGTACTTC. Amino acid sequence: CASSLGQGQETQYF.

The V gene is TRBV5-1, the J gene TRBJ2-1; no definite D call. Germline V gives CDR1 SGHRS, CDR2 YFSETQ. The V and J ends lost 5 bases and 4 bases respectively, with 7 bases between them. CDR3 size: 12 residues. CDR3 DNA sequence: TGCGCCAGCAGGAGCTGGTACAATGAGCAGTTCTTC. Translated: CASRSWYNEQFF.

The chain combines TRBV18 with TRBJ2-7; 11 positions match TRBD1. The CDR3 has 15 residues. Trimming at V came to 3 bases and at J to 1 base, leaving 2 bases not matched to a gene. Germline V lookup: CDR1 KGHSH, CDR2 LQKENI. The CDR3 nucleotides read TGTGCCAGCTCACCCCGGGACAGGGGGTCCTACGAGCAGTACTTC. Its protein product is CASSPRDRGSYEQYF.

This chain joins TRBV2 and TRBJ2-7; D is unclear. The CDR3 is 11 amino acids. Trimming pared 3 bases from V and 3 bases from J, leaving 3 bases between. Germline V CDR1 and CDR2: SNHLY, FYNNEI. CDR3 sequence reads: CASSDYYEQYF. DNA of the CDR3: TGTGCCAGCAGTGACTACTACGAGCAGTACTTC.

The sample holds one count of this clone. This sequence joins TRBV11-3 and TRBJ2-1, with 8 bases matching TRBD2. V gave up 3 bases and J gave up 13 bases; unmatched junction bases: 14. Germline CDR1 is SGHNT and CDR2 is YENEEA. This CDR3 is 15 amino acids long. The CDR3 DNA reads as TGTGCCAGCAGCTTTAAATTAGAGCGGGAGAGGCGACAGTTCTTC. Protein: CASSFKLERERRQFF.

This chain uses TRBV4-3 with TRBJ2-3; D is undetermined. Deletions cut 0 bases from V and 14 bases from J, with 24 bases between. In germline, CDR1 is LGHNA, CDR2 YSLEER. The CDR3 sequence is 16 residues long. Here the CDR3 reads CASSQDSGHTPHRRYF. The CDR3 nucleotides are TGCGCCAGCAGCCAAGATTCCGGCCATACCCCGCACAGAAGGTATTTT.

The chain is built from TRBV5-1 and TRBJ2-1; TRBD2 matches at 15 bases. Trimming took 4 bases from V and 9 from J; bases not matched to a gene: 11. This CDR3 has 17 residues. CDR1 is SGHRS, CDR2 YFSETQ, per germline. CDR3 bases: TGCGCCAGCAGCCCCGGGACTAGCGGGAGGTGGGCATTTGAGCAGTTCTTC. Translation: CASSPGTSGRWAFEQFF.

This sequence joins TRBV7-8 and TRBJ1-3, with TRBD1 identical over 9 bases. This CDR3 contains 16 residues. The ends lost 4 bases at V and 1 base at J; junction bases unmatched: 5. Germline CDR1 reads SGHVS; CDR2 reads FQNEAQ. CDR3 sequence reads: CASSWTGVGSGNTIYF. In DNA, the CDR3 is TGTGCCAGCAGCTGGACAGGGGTTGGTTCTGGAAACACCATATATTTT.

The V call is TRBV7-2, the J call TRBJ2-7; 10 positions agree with TRBD2. V lost 5 bases, J lost 6 bases, and 13 bases stayed unmatched. CDR3 size: 16 residues. Germline assignment: CDR1 SGHTA and CDR2 FQGNSA. CDR3 nucleotides: TGTGCCAGCAGCGCACGTGGTAGCGGGAGGTCCCTCGAGCAGTACTTC. The encoded protein is CASSARGSGRSLEQYF. The full variable domain, with the rest looked up from reference TRBV7-2 and TRBJ2-7, is GAGVSQSPSNKVTEKGKDVELRCDPISGHTALYWYRQSLGQGLEFLIYFQGNSAPDKSGLPSDRFSAERTGGSVSTLTIQRTQQEDSAVYLCASSARGSGRSLEQYFGPGTRLTVT.